Each of the 11 T cell receptor beta chains below was sequenced from the same sample in a study of CD8 T cells in Susac syndrome (dated by TCRdb to the late 2010s). The receptor library was made with the immunoSEQ multiplex PCR assay. RNA was extracted using the RNeasy kit, and about 0.45 to 1 ug of the RNA was reverse transcribed with random hexamers. TCRdb ran its own pipeline on the public reads, namely fastp trimming at Q25 and MiXCR clone calling, and kept in-frame beta chains. For every CDR3 protein sequence, its rows merge into one entry that carries the most common genes and DNA. The sample includes some 240,000 distinct CDR3 sequences, with 90% to 96% observed a single time. The top ten constitute 0.1% of the sample. Sequencing was performed on CD4+ T cells from PBMCs. Receptors originate from a human donor with Susac syndrome.

This chain joins TRBV4-1 and TRBJ2-7, with 13 bases that match TRBD2. The germline V gene has CDR1 MGHRA and CDR2 YSYEKL. The CDR3 runs to 18 residues. J lost 4 bases, V lost 1 base, and 10 bases had no gene match. CDR3 protein: CASSQVPGTSGKGYEQYF. In nucleotides, the CDR3 is TGCGCCAGCAGCCAAGTTCCCGGGACTAGCGGGAAGGGGTACGAGCAGTACTTC.

The J gene is TRBJ1-2, the V gene TRBV23-1; D is unresolved. TRBV23-1 carries the ORF label, with uncertain function. This CDR3 comprises 18 residues. The V end was cut by 6 bases, the J end by 4 bases, with 27 bases between. CDR3 sequence reads: CASRTTGRLGRPTYGYTF. In nucleotides, the CDR3 is TGCGCCAGCAGAACAACCGGTCGTCTGGGCAGGCCGACCTATGGCTACACCTTC.

The rearrangement links TRBV20-1 to TRBJ2-1; tentative D call: TRBD1 (5 bases). CDR3 size: 11 residues. CDR1 DFQATT and CDR2 SNEGSKA come from the germline V gene (reference sequence). The ends were cut back, 4 bases at V and 11 bases at J, with 12 bases in the middle. The CDR3 nucleotides are TGCAGTGCTACCAAAGGGGATCAGCAGTTCTTC. Translated, it gives CSATKGDQQFF.

V usage is TRBV3-1 and J usage is TRBJ2-5; the D gene could be TRBD1 or TRBD2 (5 bases each). V lost 4 bases and J lost 5, with 8 bases in between. This CDR3 spans 12 amino acids. The germline gives CDR1 LGHDT, CDR2 YNNKEL (reference sequence). CDR3 loop: CASSPWGETQYF. In nucleotides, the CDR3 is TGTGCCAGCAGCCCATGGGGGGAGACCCAGTACTTC.

The chain's CDR3 is CSVEGAGAIAEQFF. The CDR3 bases are TGCAGCGTTGAAGGGGCGGGAGCCATTGCCGAGCAGTTCTTC. The chain recombines TRBV29-1 with TRBJ2-1; 7 positions match TRBD2. The V gene end was trimmed by 1 base and the J gene end by 10 bases; junction bases not matched to a gene: 10. The germline gives CDR1 SQVTM, CDR2 ANQGSEA. The CDR3 spans 14 residues.

The rearrangement links TRBV20-1 to TRBJ2-1; weak D call: TRBD2 (6 bases). The length of the CDR3 is 14 residues. V shed 3 bases and J shed 3 bases, with 12 bases lying between them. The germline gives CDR1 DFQATT, CDR2 SNEGSKA (reference sequence). The CDR3 sequence is CSASGGTVYNEQFF. The CDR3 bases are TGCAGTGCTAGCGGAGGGACCGTCTACAATGAGCAGTTCTTC.

The chain has TRBV12-5 and TRBJ1-5; a possible D gene is TRBD1 (6 bases). The germline V and J ends were trimmed by 5 bases and 0 bases, with 17 bases remaining between them. The CDR3 consists of 17 residues. Germline assignment: CDR1 LGHNT and CDR2 FRNRAP. The DNA of the CDR3 is TGTGCTAGTGGTCTTCAACCAGGGGTAGTTAGCAATCAGCCCCAGCATTTT. Amino acid sequence: CASGLQPGVVSNQPQHF.

The chain employs TRBV28 and TRBJ1-2; 7 positions agree with TRBD1. CDR3 length: 14 amino acids. The junction had 4 bases not matched to a gene; V was cut back by 5 bases and J by 1 base. Germline V gene lookup returns CDR1 MDHEN and CDR2 SYDVKM. The CDR3 DNA is TGTGCCAGCAGTGAGACAGGGCGTAACTATGGCTACACCTTC. This translates into CASSETGRNYGYTF.

This sequence joins TRBV5-4 and TRBJ2-3; D gene unclear. Looked up from germline, CDR1 is SGHNT and CDR2 is YYREEE (reference sequence). CDR3 length: 15 residues. The V and J ends lost 0 bases and 6 bases respectively, with 14 bases between them. CDR3 in amino acids: CASSLEVRRSDTQYF. DNA of the CDR3: TGTGCCAGCAGCTTGGAGGTGAGACGCTCGGATACGCAGTATTTT.

This clonotype was found once. The chain couples TRBV30 to TRBJ2-1, with 9 bases aligning to TRBD1. The CDR3 is made up of 16 amino acids. V shed 4 bases, J shed 4 bases, and the junction held 11 bases outside the gene matches. Germline lookup yields CDR1 GTSNPN and CDR2 SVGIG (reference sequence). For the CDR3, the DNA is TGTGCCTGGATCCCATCCGGGACAGGGCGATACAATGAGCAGTTCTTC. Translated: CAWIPSGTGRYNEQFF.

The chain has TRBV20-1 and TRBJ1-2; perhaps TRBD1 as D (5 bases). The V end was cut by 2 bases, the J end by 4 bases, with 17 bases between. This CDR3 contains 15 residues. Germline-derived CDR1 and CDR2 are DFQATT and SNEGSKA (reference sequence). For the CDR3, the DNA is TGCAGTGCTAGACCAGGGAGGGTAGGATCCTATGGCTACACCTTC. This translates into CSARPGRVGSYGYTF.